Below are 28 T cell receptor beta chains sequenced from a single sample in a study of T cell responses to AZD1222 COVID-19 vaccine listed by TCRdb under 2021. This sample's time point label indicates: about 28 days (+/-7) after the second vaccine dose. The library was prepared using the immunoSEQ multiplex PCR assay. Imported from immuneACCESS, the table was reduced by TCRdb to in-frame sequences with V and J called. These copies leave out some clones; in studies compared against another copy, an unresolved V gene accounts for under half, and the cause of the remainder is not known. The sample table contains about 150,000 clones; only one count was recorded for about 87% of them. Just over 9% of the sample belongs to the ten largest clones. The sequences come from peripheral blood, collected 28 days after the second AZD1222 dose. Receptors originate from an adult who received the AZD1222 COVID-19 vaccine.

The CDR3 nucleotides read TGTGCCAGCAGCTTGGCCGGACAGGGGGAGTACGAGCAGTACTTC. This gives the protein CASSLAGQGEYEQYF. The chain uses TRBV5-6 and TRBJ2-7, with 10 bases that match TRBD1. Germline V gene sequence: CDR1 SGHDT, CDR2 YYEEEE. J gave up 4 bases and V 0 bases, and 4 bases lay outside the gene matches. The CDR3 runs 15 residues.

The chain carries TRBV6-2 or TRBV6-3 and TRBJ2-3, with TRBD1 matching 7 bases. CDR3 length: 17 residues. V gave up 0 bases and J gave up 4 bases; unmatched junction bases: 10. Germline-derived CDR1 and CDR2 are MNHEY and SVGEGT. CDR3 DNA sequence: TGTGCCAGCAGTTACTCTGCTAGGGCAGGGGGACCAGATACGCAGTATTTT. Translated: CASSYSARAGGPDTQYF.

The gene calls are TRBV4-1 and TRBJ1-6; D not certain. Trimming took off 0 bases at V and 0 bases at J, with 12 bases between the two ends. The CDR3 is 18 amino acids. Per the germline V gene, CDR1 is MGHRA and CDR2 is YSYEKL. In nucleotides, the CDR3 is TGCGCCAGCAGCCAAGAGTCTACATGGAGCTCCTATAATTCACCCCTCCACTTT. This sequence encodes CASSQESTWSSYNSPLHF.

The chain joins TRBV6-4 to TRBJ1-4; D unresolved. Germline CDR1 reads MRHNA; CDR2 reads SNTAGT. Trimming removed 8 bases from V and 4 bases from J, with 5 bases in between. The CDR3 contains 11 residues. The CDR3 reads CASSYNEKLFF. Here the CDR3 DNA reads TGTGCCAGCTCGTATAATGAAAAACTGTTTTTT.

The genes are TRBV9 and TRBJ2-7; 10 bases line up with TRBD2. Germline V CDR1 and CDR2: SGDLS, YYNGEE. The CDR3 loop spans 14 amino acids. Germline trimming cut 0 bases from V and 3 bases from J; bases unmatched to any gene: 0. CDR3 in amino acids: CASSVASGGYEQYF. Written as DNA, the CDR3 is TGTGCCAGCAGCGTAGCTAGCGGGGGCTACGAGCAGTACTTC.

This rearrangement joins TRBV12-3 or TRBV12-4 to TRBJ1-2; maybe TRBD1 (5 bases). Trimming cost V 6 bases and J 8 bases, with 16 bases left between them. The CDR3 is made up of 13 amino acids. CDR3 in amino acids: CASRPGPSGGYTF. In DNA form, the CDR3 reads TGTGCCAGCAGGCCGGGACCTAGTGGCGGCTACACCTTC.

The chain employs TRBV18 and TRBJ2-2; the D gene is possibly TRBD2 (6 bases). Between the trimmed V and J ends, which lost 6 bases and 1 base, there was a span of 9 bases. Germline CDR1 is KGHSH and CDR2 is LQKENI. This CDR3 is built from 14 residues. CDR3 sequence reads: CASSASVNTGELFF. Written as DNA, the CDR3 is TGTGCCAGCTCCGCTAGCGTGAACACCGGGGAGCTGTTTTTT.

The rearrangement uses TRBV3-1 (or the pseudogene TRBV3-2) and TRBJ1-1; D is unclear. V lost 4 bases, J lost 1 base, and 10 bases lay in between. CDR1 is LGHDT and CDR2 is YNNKEL in the germline V gene (reference sequence). The CDR3 has 14 amino acids. The CDR3 loop is CASSPSGTNTEAFF. Here the CDR3 DNA reads TGTGCCAGCAGCCCCTCAGGCACGAACACTGAAGCTTTCTTT.

The rearrangement uses TRBV18 and TRBJ2-5, with D uncertain. V dropped 1 base and J dropped 2 bases, with 2 bases sitting between them. The CDR3 covers 12 residues. The germline gives CDR1 KGHSH, CDR2 LQKENI. CDR3 nucleotide sequence: TGTGCCAGCTCACCACGGCAAGAGACCCAGTACTTC. It codes for CASSPRQETQYF.

This chain uses TRBV29-1 with TRBJ2-7; D is ambiguous. Germline V lookup: CDR1 SQVTM, CDR2 ANQGSEA. This CDR3 has 13 residues. V was shortened by 3 bases and J by 3 bases, with 12 bases between the two germline ends. CDR3 protein: CSVEVSVGYEQYF. The CDR3 nucleotides read TGCAGCGTTGAGGTGTCGGTCGGCTACGAGCAGTACTTC.

The CDR3 spells CASSRSGLVGYEQYF. The CDR3, as DNA: TGTGCCAGCAGTCGGTCGGGACTAGTCGGGTACGAGCAGTACTTC. J is TRBJ2-7 and V is TRBV27, with 8 bases fitting TRBD2. Germline V gives CDR1 MNHEY, CDR2 SMNVEV (reference sequence). The CDR3 is 15 residues long. V lost 5 bases to trimming and J lost 4 bases; unmatched junction nucleotides: 10.

V gene TRBV18 combines with J gene TRBJ2-1; weak D call: TRBD2 (6 bases). The germline V gene encodes CDR1 KGHSH and CDR2 LQKENI. With 2 bases removed from V and 5 bases from J, the gap between germline ends came to 10 bases. The CDR3 contains 14 residues. CDR3 loop: CASSPSSANNEQFF. CDR3 coding DNA: TGTGCCAGCTCACCATCTAGCGCCAACAATGAGCAGTTCTTC.

V is TRBV7-2 and J is TRBJ2-5; 8 bases are a match to TRBD2. V lost 5 bases, J lost 4 bases, and 9 bases stayed unmatched. The CDR3 has 15 amino acids. From germline, CDR1 is SGHTA and CDR2 FQGNSA. CDR3 sequence: CASSPAAGVGETQYF. The CDR3 region has the DNA TGTGCCAGCAGCCCAGCAGCGGGAGTCGGAGAGACCCAGTACTTC.

The chain joins TRBV19 to TRBJ1-2; no clear D. Trimming removed 6 bases at V and 0 bases at J, with 2 bases between. The germline gives CDR1 LNHDA, CDR2 SQIVND (reference sequence). The CDR3 is made up of 11 amino acids. The CDR3 loop reads CASSANYGYTF. CDR3 nucleotide sequence: TGTGCCAGTAGCGCTAACTATGGCTACACCTTC.

The CDR3 protein is CASSDPGTPTYNEQFF. The DNA of the CDR3 is TGTGCCAGCAGCGATCCGGGGACCCCAACCTACAATGAGCAGTTCTTC. The J gene is TRBJ2-1, the V gene TRBV6-2 or TRBV6-3; D might be TRBD1 or TRBD2, each matching 5 bases. Germline CDR1 is MNHEY and CDR2 is SVGEGT. Trimming pared 6 bases from V and 2 bases from J, leaving 17 bases between. This CDR3 has 16 residues.

The V and J genes are TRBV5-4 and TRBJ2-3; the match to TRBD2 covers 12 bases. V shed 4 bases and J 2 bases; nucleotides not matched to a gene: 8. The CDR3 runs to 17 residues. Germline V gene lookup returns CDR1 SGHNT and CDR2 YYREEE (reference sequence). The CDR3 DNA reads as TGTGCCAGCAGCCTAGGACTAGCGGGGAAATCCACAGATACGCAGTATTTT. It encodes CASSLGLAGKSTDTQYF. Combining the CDR3 with reference TRBV5-4 and TRBJ2-3 gives the whole variable domain ETGVTQSPTHLIKTRGQQVTLRCSSQSGHNTVSWYQQALGQGPQFIFQYYREEENGRGNFPPRFSGLQFPNYSSELNVNALELDDSALYLCASSLGLAGKSTDTQYFGPGTRLTVL.

This clone came up a few times. The rearrangement uses TRBV12-3 or TRBV12-4 and TRBJ2-2; D not resolved. CDR3 length equals 13 residues. The V and J ends lost 5 bases and 5 bases respectively, with 9 bases between them. CDR3 nucleotide sequence: TGTGCCAGCAGTAAAAGGGAAACCGGGGAGCTGTTTTTT. It is translated as CASSKRETGELFF.

The chain links TRBV7-2 to TRBJ2-3; D possibly corresponds to TRBD1 (6 bases). There are 13 residues in the CDR3. V lost 5 bases to trimming and J lost 4 bases, with 10 bases between them. In germline, CDR1 is SGHTA, CDR2 FQGNSA. The CDR3 spells CASSQGGADTQYF. CDR3 coding DNA: TGTGCCAGCAGCCAAGGGGGAGCAGATACGCAGTATTTT.

The V and J genes are TRBV25-1 and TRBJ2-1, with 8 bases identical to TRBD2. The CDR3 contains 14 residues. The V and J ends lost 5 bases and 10 bases, in that order; junction bases with no gene match: 10. Germline lookup yields CDR1 MGHDK and CDR2 SYGVNS. The CDR3 loop reads CASSTAGGFSEQFF. DNA for the CDR3: TGTGCCAGCAGTACGGCGGGAGGTTTCTCCGAGCAGTTCTTC. Using reference TRBV25-1 and TRBJ2-1 for the parts outside the CDR3, the full variable domain is EADIYQTPRYLVIGTGKKITLECSQTMGHDKMYWYQQDPGMELHLIHYSYGVNSTEKGDLSSESTVSRIRTEHFPLTLESARPSHTSQYLCASSTAGGFSEQFFGPGTRLTVL.

The gene calls are TRBV16 and TRBJ1-5; D is ambiguous. CDR1 KGHSY and CDR2 FQNENV come from the germline V gene. V dropped 2 bases and J dropped 4 bases, with 9 bases sitting between them. The CDR3 covers 14 residues. CDR3 DNA: TGTGCCAGCAGCCAAACCGGCATTAATCAGCCCCAGCATTTT. Its translation: CASSQTGINQPQHF.

The chain is built from TRBV4-1 and TRBJ2-5, with 7 bases aligning to TRBD2. The CDR3 is 14 residues long. The ends lost 3 bases at V and 3 bases at J; junction bases unmatched: 4. Germline V gives CDR1 MGHRA, CDR2 YSYEKL. The CDR3 DNA sequence: TGCGCCAGCAGCCACGCCGGGACTAAAGAGACCCAGTACTTC. It is translated as CASSHAGTKETQYF.

J is TRBJ2-1 and V is TRBV7-9; 10 nucleotides match TRBD2. The V gene end was trimmed by 2 bases and the J gene end by 2 bases; junction bases not matched to a gene: 0. This CDR3 region has 15 residues. CDR1 and CDR2 from the germline V gene are SEHNR and FQNEAQ (reference sequence). DNA of the CDR3: TGTGCCAGCAGCTTAACTAGCGGGGCCTACAATGAGCAGTTCTTC. This sequence encodes CASSLTSGAYNEQFF.

The chain has TRBV6-5 and TRBJ1-2, with TRBD1 matching over 7 bases. J lost 6 bases, V lost 5 bases, and 3 bases had no gene match. The CDR3 sequence is 12 residues long. Germline CDR1 and CDR2: MNHEY and SVGAGI. CDR3 DNA sequence: TGTGCCAGCAGTCCGACAGGGAATGGCTACACCTTC. It specifies CASSPTGNGYTF.

This chain uses TRBV28 with TRBJ2-7; no clear D. Trimming left V 4 bases short and J 8 bases short, with 18 bases between. Germline V lookup: CDR1 MDHEN, CDR2 SYDVKM. This CDR3 spans 14 amino acids. The CDR3 coding sequence is TGTGCCAGCAGTTCGACGGCTCTCCTACGACAGCAGTACTTC. The encoded protein is CASSSTALLRQQYF. The variable domain in full, completed from reference TRBV28 and TRBJ2-7, reads DVKVTQSSRYLVKRTGEKVFLECVQDMDHENMFWYRQDPGLGLRLIYFSYDVKMKEKGDIPEGYSVSREKKERFSLILESASTNQTSMYLCASSSTALLRQQYFGPGTRLTVT.

CDR3 nucleotide sequence: TGTGCCAGCAGTGAAGCAGGTGCCGGGGCCCCCTACAATGAGCAGTTCTTC. Translated: CASSEAGAGAPYNEQFF. This chain links TRBV6-1 with TRBJ2-1; tentatively, D is TRBD1 or TRBD2 (5 bases each). V lost 0 bases to trimming and J lost 2 bases, with 14 bases between them. Germline CDR1 reads MNHNS; CDR2 reads SASEGT. The CDR3 contains 17 residues.

This clone appeared once. CDR3 DNA: TGCGCCAGCAGCCAAGGCCTTTTAGGTAGCTCCTACGAGCAGTACTTC. Protein: CASSQGLLGSSYEQYF. The chain joins TRBV4-3 to TRBJ2-7; D remains unclear. The ends were cut back, 1 base at V and 0 bases at J, with 13 bases in the middle. CDR1 LGHNA and CDR2 YSLEER come from the germline V gene. The CDR3 totals 16 residues.

This sequence joins TRBV11-2 and TRBJ2-1, with TRBD2 matching 7 bases. Germline V gene data show CDR1 as SGHAT and CDR2 as FQNNGV. J was trimmed by 8 bases and V by 5 bases; bases with no gene match: 9. The CDR3 length is 14 residues. CDR3 sequence reads: CASSPRTRGDEQFF. In nucleotides, the CDR3 is TGTGCCAGCAGCCCCAGGACTCGGGGGGATGAGCAGTTCTTC.

The rearrangement joins TRBV20-1 to TRBJ2-7; D uncertain. CDR1 and CDR2 from the germline V gene are DFQATT and SNEGSKA (reference sequence). CDR3 length: 13 residues. V dropped 5 bases and J dropped 2 bases, with 13 bases sitting between them. The CDR3 loop reads CSACVRNTYEQYF. The CDR3 bases are TGCAGTGCTTGTGTGAGGAACACCTACGAGCAGTACTTC.